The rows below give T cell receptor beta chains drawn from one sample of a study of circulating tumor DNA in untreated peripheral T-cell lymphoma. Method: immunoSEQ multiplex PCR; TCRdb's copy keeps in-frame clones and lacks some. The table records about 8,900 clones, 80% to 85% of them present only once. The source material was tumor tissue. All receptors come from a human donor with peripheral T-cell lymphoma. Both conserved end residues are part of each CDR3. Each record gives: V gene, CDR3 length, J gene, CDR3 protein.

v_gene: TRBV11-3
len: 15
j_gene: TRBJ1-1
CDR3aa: CASSLVPFLGTEAFF

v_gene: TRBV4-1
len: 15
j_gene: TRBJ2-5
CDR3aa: CASSPVGGLQETQYF

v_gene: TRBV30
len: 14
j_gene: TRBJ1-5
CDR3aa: CAWSVGQVGQPQHF

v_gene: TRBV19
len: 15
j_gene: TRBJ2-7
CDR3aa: CASSPRREVEYEQYF

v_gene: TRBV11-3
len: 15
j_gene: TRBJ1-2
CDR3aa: CASSLDRGPLGGYTF

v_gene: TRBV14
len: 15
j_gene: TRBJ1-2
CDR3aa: CASSPTGVKDYGYTF

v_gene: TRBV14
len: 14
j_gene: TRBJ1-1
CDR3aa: CASSPDPLWSGFFF

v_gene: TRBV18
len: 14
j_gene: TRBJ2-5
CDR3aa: CASSPPVQQETQYF

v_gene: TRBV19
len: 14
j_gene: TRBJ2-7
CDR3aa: CASSIGPGDYEQYF

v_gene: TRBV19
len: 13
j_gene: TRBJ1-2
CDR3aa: CASSIFGEYGYTF

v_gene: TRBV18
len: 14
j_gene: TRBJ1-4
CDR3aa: CASSTGGGNEKLFF

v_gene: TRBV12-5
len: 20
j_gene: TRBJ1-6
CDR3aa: CASGLVRRGDLGQGSSPLHF

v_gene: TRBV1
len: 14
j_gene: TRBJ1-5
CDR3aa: CASSQAGTAEPQHF

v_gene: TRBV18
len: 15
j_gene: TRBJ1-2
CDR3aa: CASSLEQGRSYGYTF

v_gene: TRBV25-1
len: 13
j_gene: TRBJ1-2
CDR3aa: CASSSQGNYGYTF

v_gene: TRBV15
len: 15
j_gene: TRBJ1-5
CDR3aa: CATSLTTGGGQPQHF